This entry features one T cell receptor beta chain sequence. This sample is drawn from a study of blood T cell repertoires in COVID-19. About the study: The United States, Italy and Spain provided the acute and convalescent COVID-19 samples. Sources were T cells, B-cell-depleted T cells, or PBMCs; the material itself was cDNA or gDNA.

In the original processing: Estimated nucleated cell counts came from reference gene primer amplification. Sequenced by immunoSEQ multiplex PCR; TCRdb stores in-frame clones only, minus some. V and J calls and clone size are as listed in that table; D and trimming were resolved from the DNA. This table has 200,000 to 250,000 clones, about 85% appearing once. Germline V CDR1 and CDR2: SNHLY, FYNNEI. After removal of 4 bases from V and 6 bases from J, the junction contained 9 bases not matched to a gene. This CDR3 contains 14 residues. The chain employs TRBV2 and TRBJ2-7; 7 bases agree with TRBD2. The origin of this receptor is a man aged 45-65 years who had recovered from COVID-19. Sequencing used peripheral blood. CDR3 region: CASSVRRERAEQYF. CDR3 coding DNA: TGTGCCAGCAGTGTTAGGCGGGAGAGGGCCGAGCAGTACTTC.